This T cell receptor beta chain was documented in a study of monozygotic twins with inflammatory bowel disease. UMIs with a 6-nucleotide sample barcode were added by template switching. TCRdb re-called the 5' RACE reads and gives one entry per CDR3 protein, without DNA. Its table lists a few hundred thousand distinct CDR3 sequences. Germline assignment: CDR1 LGHNA and CDR2 YNFKEQ. The CDR3 has 13 residues. Sequencing was performed on blood. The clonotype comes from a human donor with ulcerative colitis or Crohn's disease, or a healthy co-twin of an affected twin (not recorded which). The V and J genes are TRBV4-2 and TRBJ1-5; absent DNA, TCRdb's TRBD1 call cannot be checked. This CDR3 is CASAGAFGQPQHF.